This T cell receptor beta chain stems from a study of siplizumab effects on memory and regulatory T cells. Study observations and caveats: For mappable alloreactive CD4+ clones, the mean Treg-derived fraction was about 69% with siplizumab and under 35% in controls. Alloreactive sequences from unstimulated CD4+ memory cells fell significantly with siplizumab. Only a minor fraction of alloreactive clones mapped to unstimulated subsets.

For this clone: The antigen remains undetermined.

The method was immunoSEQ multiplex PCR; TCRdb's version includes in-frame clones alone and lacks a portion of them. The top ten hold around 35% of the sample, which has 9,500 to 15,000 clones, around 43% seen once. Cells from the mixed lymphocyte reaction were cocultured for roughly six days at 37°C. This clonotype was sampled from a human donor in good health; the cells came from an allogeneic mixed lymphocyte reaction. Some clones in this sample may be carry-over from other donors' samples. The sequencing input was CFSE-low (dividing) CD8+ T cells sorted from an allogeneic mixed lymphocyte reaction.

CDR3 sequence: CASSFFPNPYNEQFF. The CDR3, as DNA: TGTGCCAGCAGCTTTTTTCCTAACCCCTACAATGAGCAGTTCTTC. V and J are TRBV11-2 and TRBJ2-1; the D is unclear. Trimming removed 3 bases at V and 2 bases at J, with 11 bases between. CDR1 and CDR2 from the germline V gene are SGHAT and FQNNGV. This CDR3 is 15 amino acids long.